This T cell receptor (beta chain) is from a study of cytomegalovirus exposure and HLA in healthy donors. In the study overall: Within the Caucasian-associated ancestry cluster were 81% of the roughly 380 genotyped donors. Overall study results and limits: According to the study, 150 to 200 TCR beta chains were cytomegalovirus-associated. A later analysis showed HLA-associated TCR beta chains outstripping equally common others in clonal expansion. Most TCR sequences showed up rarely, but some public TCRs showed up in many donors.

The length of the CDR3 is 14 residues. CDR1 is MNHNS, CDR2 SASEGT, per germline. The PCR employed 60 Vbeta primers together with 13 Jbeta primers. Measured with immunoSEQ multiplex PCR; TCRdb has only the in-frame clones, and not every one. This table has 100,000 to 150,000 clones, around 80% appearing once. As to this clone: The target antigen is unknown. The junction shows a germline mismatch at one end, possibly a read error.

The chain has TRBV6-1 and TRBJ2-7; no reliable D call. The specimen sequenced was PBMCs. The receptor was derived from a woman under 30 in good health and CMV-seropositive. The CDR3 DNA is TGTGCCAGCAGCGAAGTTCGAGACTCCTACGAGCAGTACTTC. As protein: CASSEVRDSYEQYF.